This T cell receptor beta chain was recorded in a study of T cells in Graves' hyperthyroidism and ophthalmopathy. Points from the study as a whole: Ophthalmopathy, which appeared later, was predicted by the model a median around 6.5 months before onset. Most thyroid clonotypes expanded above 0.001 were also detected in blood.

Clinical symptoms, serum thyroxine and TRAb, thyroid ultrasound and orbital computed tomography together formed the diagnostic basis. Extraction of PBMCs used roughly 9.6 ml of fresh peripheral blood. V shed 6 bases and J shed 5 bases, with 20 bases lying between them. The CDR3 totals 15 residues. Germline V CDR1 and CDR2: SGHTS, YDEGEE. This clonotype was observed many times. What it binds is unknown. The investigators amplified TCR beta CDR3 regions from RNA transcripts. Initially, a first-round RT-PCR of the TCR CDR3 employed the HTBI primer set. TCRdb processed the multiplex PCR reads anew with MiXCR; each CDR3 protein has one entry. Among about 420,000 distinct CDR3 sequences listed, roughly 14% were seen once.

The chain recombines TRBV5-8 with TRBJ2-5; D is perhaps TRBD2 (6 bases). This sequence was found in a woman in her late teens or twenties with Graves' hyperthyroidism. Sequences were obtained from blood. The CDR3, as DNA: TGTGCCAGCACCCCGAGCGGAGGGTCATGGGAGACCCAGTACTTC. Amino acid sequence: CASTPSGGSWETQYF.